Each of the 17 T cell receptor beta chains below was sequenced from the same sample in a study of blood T cell repertoires in COVID-19. The assay was immunoSEQ multiplex PCR, and TCRdb's table has in-frame clones only and misses some. The sample has approximately 60,000 clones, approximately 84% seen once. The sequenced sample was peripheral blood. The origin of the receptors is a middle-aged man with active COVID-19.

V gene TRBV7-9 combines with J gene TRBJ2-3; TRBD1 aligns across 7 bases. Germline V lookup: CDR1 SEHNR, CDR2 FQNEAQ (reference sequence). V was pared by 6 bases and J by 2 bases, with 5 bases of the junction left unmatched. The CDR3 has 14 amino acids. The CDR3 loop is CASRRQGSTDTQYF. CDR3 coding DNA: TGTGCCAGCAGACGACAGGGCTCCACAGATACGCAGTATTTT. Together with reference TRBV7-9 and TRBJ2-3, the CDR3 gives the full variable domain: DTGVSQNPRHKITKRGQNVTFRCDPISEHNRLYWYRQTLGQGPEFLTYFQNEAQLEKSRLLSDRFSAERPKGSFSTLEIQRTEQGDSAMYLCASRRQGSTDTQYFGPGTRLTVL.

This clone is medium-sized within its sample. The chain recombines TRBV27 with TRBJ2-7; the match to TRBD1 covers 7 bases. Germline V CDR1 and CDR2: MNHEY, SMNVEV (reference sequence). This CDR3 has 15 amino acids. V was pared by 5 bases and J by 3 bases, with 10 bases of the junction left unmatched. CDR3 in DNA: TGTGCCAGCAGTCCCCTTTCGGGACAGATCTACGAGCAGTACTTC. Translated: CASSPLSGQIYEQYF.

V and J are TRBV18 and TRBJ1-1; D gene unclear. With 3 bases removed from V and 4 bases from J, the gap between germline ends came to 12 bases. Germline V gives CDR1 KGHSH, CDR2 LQKENI. The CDR3 covers 14 residues. The CDR3 region is CASSPRTVVTEAFF. The CDR3 nucleotides read TGTGCCAGCTCACCGAGGACTGTAGTCACTGAAGCTTTCTTT.

The rearrangement joins TRBV3-1 (or the pseudogene TRBV3-2) to TRBJ1-5; possibly TRBD1 for D (5 bases). Germline assignment: CDR1 LGHDT and CDR2 YNNKEL (reference sequence). Trimming cost V 2 bases and J 4 bases, with 12 bases left between them. The length of the CDR3 is 15 residues. CDR3 nucleotide sequence: TGTGCCAGCAGCCAACAGACAGACCTTAATCAGCCCCAGCATTTT. It is translated as CASSQQTDLNQPQHF.

The chain has TRBV20-1 and TRBJ2-1; maybe TRBD2 (7 bases). The CDR3 covers 11 residues. V lost 4 bases, J lost 10 bases, and 11 bases lay in between. The germline V gene encodes CDR1 DFQATT and CDR2 SNEGSKA (reference sequence). CDR3 in DNA: TGCAGTGCTAAGGGGGGGGTCGAGCAGTTCTTC. Translating gives CSAKGGVEQFF.

V gene TRBV7-2 combines with J gene TRBJ1-5; tentatively, D is TRBD1 (5 bases). The ends were cut back, 5 bases at V and 6 bases at J, with 14 bases in the middle. Germline-derived CDR1 and CDR2 are SGHTA and FQGNSA. The CDR3 is made up of 14 amino acids. As DNA, the CDR3 is TGTGCCAGCAGCGACGGGACGGAGGGTCAGCCCCAGCATTTT. It translates to CASSDGTEGQPQHF. The full variable domain, completed using reference TRBV7-2 and TRBJ1-5, is GAGVSQSPSNKVTEKGKDVELRCDPISGHTALYWYRQSLGQGLEFLIYFQGNSAPDKSGLPSDRFSAERTGGSVSTLTIQRTQQEDSAVYLCASSDGTEGQPQHFGDGTRLSIL.

This rearrangement joins TRBV7-3 to TRBJ2-7; perhaps TRBD2 as D (5 bases). Per the germline V gene, CDR1 is SGHTA and CDR2 is FQGTGA. CDR3 size: 14 residues. V gave up 6 bases and J gave up 0 bases, with 12 bases separating them. The CDR3 DNA sequence: TGTGCCAGCAGGGCGGGCCCCAGCTCCTACGAGCAGTACTTC. Its protein is CASRAGPSSYEQYF.

The chain is built from TRBV7-2 and TRBJ2-1; 7 nucleotides line up with TRBD1. The junction had 7 bases not matched to a gene; V was cut back by 5 bases and J by 9 bases. The CDR3 has 13 residues. Germline CDR1 reads SGHTA; CDR2 reads FQGNSA. The CDR3 DNA reads TGTGCCAGCAGCCGACCCAACAGGGGTGAGCAGTTCTTC. It specifies CASSRPNRGEQFF.

The V call is TRBV5-5, the J call TRBJ1-4, with D unclear. V gave up 0 bases and J gave up 4 bases, with 7 bases separating them. The CDR3 length is 14 residues. The germline CDR1 and CDR2 sequences are SGHKS and YYEKEE (reference sequence). The CDR3 reads CASSLGGNNEKLFF. The CDR3, as DNA: TGTGCCAGCAGCTTGGGCGGGAATAATGAAAAACTGTTTTTT. The full variable domain, in which reference TRBV5-5 and TRBJ1-4 provide the parts outside the CDR3, is DAGVTQSPTHLIKTRGQQVTLRCSPISGHKSVSWYQQVLGQGPQFIFQYYEKEERGRGNFPDRFSARQFPNYSSELNVNALLLGDSALYLCASSLGGNNEKLFFGSGTQLSVL.

V gene TRBV3-1 (or the pseudogene TRBV3-2) combines with J gene TRBJ2-7; weak D call: TRBD1 (6 bases). Germline-derived CDR1 and CDR2 are LGHDT and YNNKEL (reference sequence). The ends were cut back, 4 bases at V and 1 base at J, with 23 bases in the middle. This CDR3 contains 18 residues. The CDR3 sequence: CASSPTGTFARGSYEQYF. CDR3 in DNA: TGTGCCAGCAGCCCGACCGGGACATTCGCGAGGGGGTCCTACGAGCAGTACTTC.

This sequence joins TRBV6-4 and TRBJ1-6, with 8 bases lining up with TRBD1. V gave up 3 bases and J gave up 6 bases; unmatched junction bases: 4. The CDR3 spans 15 residues. Germline CDR1 reads MRHNA; CDR2 reads SNTAGT. CDR3 in amino acids: CASSEMTGANSPLHF. CDR3 bases: TGTGCCAGCAGTGAGATGACAGGGGCTAATTCACCCCTCCACTTT.

This sequence joins TRBV6-2 or TRBV6-3 and TRBJ2-3, with 8 positions matching TRBD2. The germline CDR1 and CDR2 sequences are MNHEY and SVGEGT. Trimming removed 3 bases from V and 2 bases from J; junction bases left unmatched: 4. The CDR3 runs to 15 residues. The CDR3 loop reads CASSYGLANTDTQYF. In DNA form, the CDR3 reads TGTGCCAGCAGTTATGGACTAGCCAACACAGATACGCAGTATTTT.

This chain connects TRBV6-6 to TRBJ2-2; D perhaps matches TRBD1 (6 bases). Germline V gene lookup returns CDR1 MNHNY and CDR2 SVGAGI (reference sequence). V was pared by 0 bases and J by 6 bases, with 14 bases between. This CDR3 is 16 amino acids long. In DNA form, the CDR3 reads TGTGCCAGCAGTTACTCAGGAACAGGGCAGGCCGGGGAGCTGTTTTTT. This translates into CASSYSGTGQAGELFF.

The J gene is TRBJ2-7, the V gene TRBV7-2; D remains unclear. V lost 4 bases, J lost 2 bases, and 9 bases lay in between. Germline values: CDR1 SGHTA, CDR2 FQGNSA. This CDR3 is built from 13 residues. Here the CDR3 reads CASSSSLAYEQYF. The CDR3 DNA reads TGTGCCAGCAGCTCCAGTTTGGCCTACGAGCAGTACTTC. The whole variable domain, filled in from reference TRBV7-2 and TRBJ2-7, reads GAGVSQSPSNKVTEKGKDVELRCDPISGHTALYWYRQSLGQGLEFLIYFQGNSAPDKSGLPSDRFSAERTGGSVSTLTIQRTQQEDSAVYLCASSSSLAYEQYFGPGTRLTVT.

This chain uses TRBV28 with TRBJ2-1; 9 positions agree with TRBD2. Germline V gene data show CDR1 as MDHEN and CDR2 as SYDVKM. V dropped 7 bases and J dropped 9; count of bases not matched to a gene: 16. The CDR3 extends over 16 amino acids. Here the CDR3 reads CASTSGGREGQGEQFF. CDR3 nucleotide sequence: TGTGCCAGCACCTCAGGGGGGCGGGAGGGCCAAGGTGAGCAGTTCTTC.

This clone has just a few counts. This chain joins TRBV5-4 and TRBJ2-7; D is possibly TRBD1 (6 bases). V dropped 3 bases and J dropped 3 bases, with 7 bases sitting between them. This CDR3 region has 12 residues. Germline loops: CDR1 SGHNT, CDR2 YYREEE (reference sequence). CDR3 bases: TGTGCCAGCAGCTGGGACAACTACGAGCAGTACTTC. This codes for CASSWDNYEQYF.

CDR3 nucleotides: TGTGCCAGCAGCTTAGGACAGGGTTATACCGAGCAGTACTTC. Amino acid sequence: CASSLGQGYTEQYF. The V call is TRBV11-2, the J call TRBJ2-7; TRBD1 agrees at 7 bases. V was clipped by 1 base and J by 6 bases; unmatched bases: 6. CDR3 length equals 14 residues. CDR1 and CDR2 from the germline V gene are SGHAT and FQNNGV.